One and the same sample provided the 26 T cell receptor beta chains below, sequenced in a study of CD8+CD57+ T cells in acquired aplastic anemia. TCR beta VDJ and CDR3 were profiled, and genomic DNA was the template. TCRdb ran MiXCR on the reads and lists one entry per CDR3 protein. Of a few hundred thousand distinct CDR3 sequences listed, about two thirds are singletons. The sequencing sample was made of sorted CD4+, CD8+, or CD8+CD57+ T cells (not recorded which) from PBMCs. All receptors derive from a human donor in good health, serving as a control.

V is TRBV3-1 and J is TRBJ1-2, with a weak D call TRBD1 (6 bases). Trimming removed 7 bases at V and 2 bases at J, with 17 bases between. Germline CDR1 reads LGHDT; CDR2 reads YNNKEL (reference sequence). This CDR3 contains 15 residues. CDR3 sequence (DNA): TGTGCCAGCACCGGTACCCGGGGGCGGAACTATGGCTACACCTTC. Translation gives CASTGTRGRNYGYTF.

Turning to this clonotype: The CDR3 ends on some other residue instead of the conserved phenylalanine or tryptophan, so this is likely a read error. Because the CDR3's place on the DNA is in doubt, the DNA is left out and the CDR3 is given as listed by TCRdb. CDR3 sequence reads: CASSVGVERLY. The genes are TRBV7-3 and TRBJ1-4. CDR1 SGHTA and CDR2 FQGTGA come from the germline V gene. The CDR3 adds up to 11 amino acids, both ends counted.

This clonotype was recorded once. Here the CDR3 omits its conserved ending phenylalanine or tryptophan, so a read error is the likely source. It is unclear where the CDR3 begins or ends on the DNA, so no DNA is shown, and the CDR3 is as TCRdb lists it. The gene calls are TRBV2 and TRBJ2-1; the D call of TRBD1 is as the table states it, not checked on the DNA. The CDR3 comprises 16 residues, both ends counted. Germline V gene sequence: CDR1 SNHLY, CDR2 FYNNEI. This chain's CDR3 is CASSEEQGRGYTFDSC.

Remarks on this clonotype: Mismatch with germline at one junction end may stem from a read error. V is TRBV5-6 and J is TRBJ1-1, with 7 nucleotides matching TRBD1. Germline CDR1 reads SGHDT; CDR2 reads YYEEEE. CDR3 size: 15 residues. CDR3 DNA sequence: TGCGCCAGCAGCCAAGATGAGGGGGCGCACACTGAAGCTTTCTTT. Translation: CASSQDEGAHTEAFF.

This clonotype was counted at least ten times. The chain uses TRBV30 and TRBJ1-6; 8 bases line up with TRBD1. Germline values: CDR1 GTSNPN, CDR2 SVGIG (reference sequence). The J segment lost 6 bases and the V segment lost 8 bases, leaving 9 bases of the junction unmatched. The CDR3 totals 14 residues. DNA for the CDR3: TGTGCCACCGCCGGACAGGGAGTTAATTCACCCCTCCACTTT. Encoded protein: CATAGQGVNSPLHF.

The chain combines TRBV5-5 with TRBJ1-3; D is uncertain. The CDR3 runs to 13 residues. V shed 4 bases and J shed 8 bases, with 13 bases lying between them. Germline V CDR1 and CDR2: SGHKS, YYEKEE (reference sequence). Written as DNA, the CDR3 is TGTGCCAGCAGCAGATACTGCGAGGACACCATATATTTT. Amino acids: CASSRYCEDTIYF.

CDR3 DNA sequence: TGTGCCATCAGTGAGAGGAGCGCCGGGAACACCATATATTTT. It yields the protein CAISERSAGNTIYF. This chain uses TRBV10-3 with TRBJ1-3; D is unresolved. The germline V gene encodes CDR1 ENHRY and CDR2 SYGVKD. The CDR3 totals 14 residues. Trimming took off 2 bases at V and 7 bases at J, with 12 bases between the two ends.

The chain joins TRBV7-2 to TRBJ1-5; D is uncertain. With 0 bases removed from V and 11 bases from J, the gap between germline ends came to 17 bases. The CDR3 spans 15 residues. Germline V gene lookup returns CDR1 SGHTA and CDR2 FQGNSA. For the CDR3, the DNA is TGTGCCAGCAGCTTAGCGGTCTGGCCTGCGGAGACCCAGCATTTT. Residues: CASSLAVWPAETQHF. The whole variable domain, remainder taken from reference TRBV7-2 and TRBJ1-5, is GAGVSQSPSNKVTEKGKDVELRCDPISGHTALYWYRQSLGQGLEFLIYFQGNSAPDKSGLPSDRFSAERTGGSVSTLTIQRTQQEDSAVYLCASSLAVWPAETQHFGDGTRLSIL.

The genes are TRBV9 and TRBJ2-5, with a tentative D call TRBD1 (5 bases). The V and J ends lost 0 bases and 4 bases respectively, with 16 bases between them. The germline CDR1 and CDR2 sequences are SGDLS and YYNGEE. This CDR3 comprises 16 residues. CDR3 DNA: TGTGCCAGCAGCGTAGCTACTGGGCAGGGCGGAGAGACCCAGTACTTC. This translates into CASSVATGQGGETQYF.

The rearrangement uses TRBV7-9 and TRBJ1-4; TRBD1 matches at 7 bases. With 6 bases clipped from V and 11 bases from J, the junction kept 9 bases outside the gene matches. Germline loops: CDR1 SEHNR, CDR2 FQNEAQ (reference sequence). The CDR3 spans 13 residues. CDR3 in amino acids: CASRDGQVEKLFF. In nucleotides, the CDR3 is TGTGCCAGCAGAGACGGACAGGTTGAGAAACTGTTTTTT.

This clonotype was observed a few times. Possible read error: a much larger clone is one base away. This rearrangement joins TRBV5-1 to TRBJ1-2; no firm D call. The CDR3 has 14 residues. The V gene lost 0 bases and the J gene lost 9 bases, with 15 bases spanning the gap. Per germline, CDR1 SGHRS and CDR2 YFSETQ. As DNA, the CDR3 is TGCGCCAGCAGCTTGGCCCCGGGCGCCGATAGCTACACCTTC. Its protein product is CASSLAPGADSYTF.

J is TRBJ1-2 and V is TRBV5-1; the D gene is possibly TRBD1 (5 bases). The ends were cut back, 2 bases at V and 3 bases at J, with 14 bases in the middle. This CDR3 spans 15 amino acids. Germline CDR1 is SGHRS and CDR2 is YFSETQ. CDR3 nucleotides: TGCGCCAGCAGCTTCCTTAGCGGGGGGTACTATGGCTACACCTTC. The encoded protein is CASSFLSGGYYGYTF.

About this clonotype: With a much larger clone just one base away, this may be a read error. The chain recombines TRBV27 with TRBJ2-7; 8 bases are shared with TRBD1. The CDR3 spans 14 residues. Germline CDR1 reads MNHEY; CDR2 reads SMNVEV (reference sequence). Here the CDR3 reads CASSFMDRDNEQCF. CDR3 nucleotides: TGTGCCAGCAGCTTCATGGACAGGGACAACGAGCAGTGCTTC.

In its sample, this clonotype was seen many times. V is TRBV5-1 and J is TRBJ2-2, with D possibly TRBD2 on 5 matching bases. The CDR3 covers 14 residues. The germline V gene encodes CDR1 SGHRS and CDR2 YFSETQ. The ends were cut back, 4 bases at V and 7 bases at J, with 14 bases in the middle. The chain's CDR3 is CASSADGESGELFF. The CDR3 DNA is TGCGCCAGCAGCGCGGACGGGGAGAGCGGGGAGCTGTTTTTT. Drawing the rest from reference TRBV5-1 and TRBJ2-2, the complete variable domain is KAGVTQTPRYLIKTRGQQVTLSCSPISGHRSVSWYQQTPGQGLQFLFEYFSETQRNKGNFPGRFSGRQFSNSRSEMNVSTLELGDSALYLCASSADGESGELFFGEGSRLTVL.

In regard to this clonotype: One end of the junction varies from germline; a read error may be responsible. CDR3 loop: CASSPDSVENTQFF. For the CDR3, the DNA is TGTGCCAGCAGCCCAGATTCGGTAGAAAATACGCAGTTCTTC. The genes are TRBV15 and TRBJ2-1; no clear D. Germline V CDR1 and CDR2: LNHNV, YYDKDF (reference sequence). This CDR3 region has 14 residues.

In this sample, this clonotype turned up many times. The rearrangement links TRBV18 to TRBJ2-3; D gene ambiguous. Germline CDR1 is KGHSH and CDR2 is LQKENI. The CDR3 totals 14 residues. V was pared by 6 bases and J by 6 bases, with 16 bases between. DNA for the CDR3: TGTGCCAGCTCTCCCGGTGCCGCACGGGATACGCAGTATTTT. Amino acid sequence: CASSPGAARDTQYF.

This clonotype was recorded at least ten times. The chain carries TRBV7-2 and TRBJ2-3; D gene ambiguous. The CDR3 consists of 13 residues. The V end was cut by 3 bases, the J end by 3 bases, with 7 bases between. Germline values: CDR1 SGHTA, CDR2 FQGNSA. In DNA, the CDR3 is TGTGCCAGCAGCTTGCCAGGAACAGATACGCAGTATTTT. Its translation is CASSLPGTDTQYF.

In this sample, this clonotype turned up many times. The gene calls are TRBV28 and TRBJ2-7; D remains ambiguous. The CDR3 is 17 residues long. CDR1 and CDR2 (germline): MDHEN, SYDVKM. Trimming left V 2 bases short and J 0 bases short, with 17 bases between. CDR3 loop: CASSLSPGVMSSYEQYF. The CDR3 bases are TGTGCCAGCAGTTTAAGCCCTGGCGTGATGAGCTCCTACGAGCAGTACTTC.

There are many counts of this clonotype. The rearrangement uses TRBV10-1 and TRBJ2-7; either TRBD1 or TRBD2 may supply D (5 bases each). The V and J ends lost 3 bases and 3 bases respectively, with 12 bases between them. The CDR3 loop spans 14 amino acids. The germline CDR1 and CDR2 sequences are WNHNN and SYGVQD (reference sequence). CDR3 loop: CASSDRESLYEQYF. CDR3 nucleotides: TGCGCCAGCAGTGACAGGGAGTCCCTCTACGAGCAGTACTTC.

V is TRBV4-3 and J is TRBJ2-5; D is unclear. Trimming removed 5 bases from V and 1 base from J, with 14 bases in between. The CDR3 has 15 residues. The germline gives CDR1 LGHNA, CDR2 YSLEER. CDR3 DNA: TGCGCCAGCAGCAGAGAGGCAGAGTTCCAAGAGACCCAGTACTTC. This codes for CASSREAEFQETQYF.

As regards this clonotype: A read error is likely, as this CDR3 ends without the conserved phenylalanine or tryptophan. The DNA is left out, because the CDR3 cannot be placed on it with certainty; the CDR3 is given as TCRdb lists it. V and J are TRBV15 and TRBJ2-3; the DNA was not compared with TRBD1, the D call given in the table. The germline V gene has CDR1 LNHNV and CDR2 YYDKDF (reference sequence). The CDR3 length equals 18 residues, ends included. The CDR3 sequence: CATSRGGGQGIGGYTFGS.

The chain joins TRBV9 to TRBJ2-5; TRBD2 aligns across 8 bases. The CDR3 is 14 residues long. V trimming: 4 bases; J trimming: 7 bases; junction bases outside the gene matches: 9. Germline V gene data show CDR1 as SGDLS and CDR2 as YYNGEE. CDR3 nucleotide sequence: TGTGCCAGCAGCTCGGTAGCGGGGTGTGTGACCCAGTACTTC. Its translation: CASSSVAGCVTQYF.

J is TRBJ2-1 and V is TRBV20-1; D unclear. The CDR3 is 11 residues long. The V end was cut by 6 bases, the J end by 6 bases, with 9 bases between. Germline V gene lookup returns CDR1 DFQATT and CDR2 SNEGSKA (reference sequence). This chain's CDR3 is CSASRSNEQFF. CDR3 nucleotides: TGCAGTGCCAGCCGGAGCAATGAGCAGTTCTTC.

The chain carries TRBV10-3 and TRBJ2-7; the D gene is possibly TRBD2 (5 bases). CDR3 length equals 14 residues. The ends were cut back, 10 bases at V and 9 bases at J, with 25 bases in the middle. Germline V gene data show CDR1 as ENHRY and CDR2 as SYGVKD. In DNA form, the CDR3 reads TGTGCCAGCAGAGCGGCAGACGAAGCGTACACGCAGTACTTC. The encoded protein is CASRAADEAYTQYF.

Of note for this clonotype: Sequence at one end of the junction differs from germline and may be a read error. The CDR3 nucleotides read TGTCCCAGCAGCGTGGACGACAGCAGCTATGGCTACACCTTC. This sequence encodes CPSSVDDSSYGYTF. J is TRBJ1-2 and V is TRBV9, with a tentative D call TRBD1 (5 bases). This CDR3 contains 14 residues. Germline CDR1 and CDR2: SGDLS and YYNGEE.

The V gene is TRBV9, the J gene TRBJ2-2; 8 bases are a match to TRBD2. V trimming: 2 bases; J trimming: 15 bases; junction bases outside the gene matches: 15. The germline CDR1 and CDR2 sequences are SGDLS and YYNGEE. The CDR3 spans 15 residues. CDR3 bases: TGTGCCAGCAGCGTTGCGGGACTAGTCTACGAGCAGTTGTTTTTT. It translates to CASSVAGLVYEQLFF.